These T cell receptor beta chains were read from a single sample in a study of T-cell reconstitution after alpha-beta-depleted transplantation in children. TCRdb itself ran the PCR reads through MiXCR, one entry per CDR3 protein. The sample yields about 640,000 distinct CDR3 sequences, 16% seen once. The sequencing used PBMCs from the stem cell graft donor, collected from the stem cell graft. The receptors come from a human donor who donated a stem cell graft to a child with acute myeloid leukemia. CDR3s include the opening cysteine and the closing phenylalanine or tryptophan. A D gene is named only where the DNA matches it firmly. Size values are once, few and many counts, or a class for expanded clones, and some rows have none.

CDR3 protein: CSVQNTGELFF
CDR3 DNA: TGCAGCGTACAGAACACCGGGGAGCTGTTTTTT
V gene: TRBV29-1
D gene: -
J gene: TRBJ2-2
clone size: many

CDR3 protein: CASSLQEDYGYTF
CDR3 DNA: TGTGCCAGCAGCTTACAGGAAGACTATGGCTACACCTTC
V gene: TRBV5-6
D gene: -
J gene: TRBJ1-2
clone size: many

CDR3 protein: CASKGPYEQYF
CDR3 DNA: TGCGCCAGCAAGGGCCCCTACGAGCAGTACTTC
V gene: TRBV5-1
D gene: -
J gene: TRBJ2-7
clone size: few

CDR3 protein: CSALTGANSGNTIYF
CDR3 DNA: TGCAGTGCCCTTACAGGCGCCAACTCTGGAAACACCATATATTTT
V gene: TRBV20-1
D gene: -
J gene: TRBJ1-3
clone size: many

CDR3 protein: CASSEGGPADTQYF
CDR3 DNA: TGCGCCAGTAGCGAGGGGGGGCCGGCAGATACGCAGTATTTT
V gene: TRBV5-1
D gene: -
J gene: TRBJ2-3
clone size: -

CDR3 protein: CASSLDGSTNEKLFF
CDR3 DNA: TGTGCCAGCAGCTTAGATGGGAGCACTAATGAAAAACTGTTTTTT
V gene: TRBV7-2
D gene: -
J gene: TRBJ1-4
clone size: few

CDR3 protein: CSVASGVGFEQYF
CDR3 DNA: TGCAGCGTCGCCAGCGGGGTAGGATTCGAGCAGTACTTC
V gene: TRBV29-1
D gene: TRBD2
J gene: TRBJ2-7
clone size: many

CDR3 protein: CASSSKGTPLHF
CDR3 DNA: TGCGCCAGCAGCTCTAAAGGGACACCCCTCCACTTT
V gene: TRBV4-1
D gene: -
J gene: TRBJ1-6
clone size: -

CDR3 protein: CATSEGWGIGEKLFF
CDR3 DNA: TGTGCCACCAGCGAGGGGTGGGGAATCGGGGAAAAACTGTTTTTT
V gene: TRBV15
D gene: -
J gene: TRBJ1-4
clone size: many

CDR3 protein: CASSLRVGAGDTQYF
CDR3 DNA: TGTGCCAGCAGCTTGAGGGTAGGGGCCGGAGATACGCAGTATTTT
V gene: TRBV7-6
D gene: -
J gene: TRBJ2-3
clone size: -